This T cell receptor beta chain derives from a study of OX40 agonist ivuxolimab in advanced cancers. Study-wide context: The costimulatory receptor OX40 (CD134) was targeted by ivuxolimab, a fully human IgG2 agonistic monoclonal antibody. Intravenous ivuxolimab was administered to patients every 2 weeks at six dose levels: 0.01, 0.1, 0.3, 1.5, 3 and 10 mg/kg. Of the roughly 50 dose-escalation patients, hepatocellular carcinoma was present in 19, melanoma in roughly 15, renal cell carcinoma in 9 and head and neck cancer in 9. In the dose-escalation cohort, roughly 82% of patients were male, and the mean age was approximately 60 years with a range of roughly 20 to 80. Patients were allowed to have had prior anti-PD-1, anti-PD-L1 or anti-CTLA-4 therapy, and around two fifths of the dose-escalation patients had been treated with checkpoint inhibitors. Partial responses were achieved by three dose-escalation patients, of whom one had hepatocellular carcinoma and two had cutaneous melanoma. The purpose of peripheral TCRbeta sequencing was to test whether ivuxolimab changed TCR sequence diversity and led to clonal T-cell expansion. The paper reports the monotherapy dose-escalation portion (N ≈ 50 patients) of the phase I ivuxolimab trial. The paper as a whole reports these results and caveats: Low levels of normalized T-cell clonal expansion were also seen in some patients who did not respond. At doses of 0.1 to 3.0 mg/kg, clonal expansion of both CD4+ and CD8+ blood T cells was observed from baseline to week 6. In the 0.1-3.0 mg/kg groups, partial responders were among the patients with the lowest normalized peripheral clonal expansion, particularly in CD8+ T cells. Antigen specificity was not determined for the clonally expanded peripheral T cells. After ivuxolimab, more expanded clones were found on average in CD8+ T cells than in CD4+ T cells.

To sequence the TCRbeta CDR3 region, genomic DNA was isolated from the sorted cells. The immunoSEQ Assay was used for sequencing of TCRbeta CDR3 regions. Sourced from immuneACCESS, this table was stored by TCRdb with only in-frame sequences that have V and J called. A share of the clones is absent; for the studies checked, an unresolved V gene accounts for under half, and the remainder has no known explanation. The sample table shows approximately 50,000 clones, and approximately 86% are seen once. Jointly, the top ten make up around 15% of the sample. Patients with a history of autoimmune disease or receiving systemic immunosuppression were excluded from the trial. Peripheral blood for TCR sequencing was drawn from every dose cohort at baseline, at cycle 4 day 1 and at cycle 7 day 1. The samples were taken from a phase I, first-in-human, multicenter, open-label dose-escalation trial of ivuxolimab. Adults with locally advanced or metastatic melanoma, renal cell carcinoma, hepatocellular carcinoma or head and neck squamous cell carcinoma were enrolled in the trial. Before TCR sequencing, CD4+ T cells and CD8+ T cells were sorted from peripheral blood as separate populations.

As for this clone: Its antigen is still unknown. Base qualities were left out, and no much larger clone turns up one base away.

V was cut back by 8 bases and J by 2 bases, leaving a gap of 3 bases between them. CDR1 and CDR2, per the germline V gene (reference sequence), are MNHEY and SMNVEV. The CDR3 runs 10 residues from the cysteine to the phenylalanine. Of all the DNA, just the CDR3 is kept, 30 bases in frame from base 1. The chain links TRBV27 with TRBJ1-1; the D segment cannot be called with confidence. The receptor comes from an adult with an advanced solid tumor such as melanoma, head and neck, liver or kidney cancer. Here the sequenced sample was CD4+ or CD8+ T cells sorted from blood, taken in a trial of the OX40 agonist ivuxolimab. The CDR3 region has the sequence CASGNTEAFF. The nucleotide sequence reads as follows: TGTGCCAGCGGCAACACTGAAGCTTTCTTT.